This T cell receptor beta chain was recovered during a study of T cell responses to AZD1222 COVID-19 vaccine. Whole-study findings and limits: Regions left unmutated in variants are reportedly the target of nearly half of spike-specific TCRs.

As regards this clone: Antigen specificity is unknown.

Germline-derived CDR1 and CDR2 are LNHNV and YYDKDF (reference sequence). CDR3 size: 18 residues. Unmatched junction bases numbered 14, after V lost 1 base and J lost 4 bases. The protocol was immunoSEQ multiplex PCR, while the TCRdb copy is restricted to in-frame clones and leaves out a portion. The repertoire includes approximately 110,000 clones, over 80% of them detected once, and 6.5% to 9.5% sits in the top ten. The sample consisted of peripheral blood, taken on day 0 of AZD1222 vaccination. This chain uses TRBV15 with TRBJ1-2; 8 bases match TRBD1. This sequence originates from an adult in good health. The CDR3 loop reads CATSRGQGPTNSVYGYTF. DNA for the CDR3: TGTGCCACCAGCAGAGGACAGGGGCCGACGAACTCTGTCTATGGCTACACCTTC.